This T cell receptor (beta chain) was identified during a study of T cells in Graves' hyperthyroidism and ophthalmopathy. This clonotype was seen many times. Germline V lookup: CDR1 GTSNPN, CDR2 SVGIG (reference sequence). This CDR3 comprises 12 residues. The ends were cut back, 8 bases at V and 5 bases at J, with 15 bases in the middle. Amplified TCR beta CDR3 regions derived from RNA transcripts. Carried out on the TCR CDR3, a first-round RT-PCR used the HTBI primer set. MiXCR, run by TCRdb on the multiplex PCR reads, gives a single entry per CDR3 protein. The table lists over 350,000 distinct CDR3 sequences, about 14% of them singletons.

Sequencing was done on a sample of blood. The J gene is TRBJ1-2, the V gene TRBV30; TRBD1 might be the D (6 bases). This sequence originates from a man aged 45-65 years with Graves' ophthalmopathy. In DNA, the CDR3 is TGTGCCGGGCGGGGGGCCGGATATGGCTACACCTTC. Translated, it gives CAGRGAGYGYTF. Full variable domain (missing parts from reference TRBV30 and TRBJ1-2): SQTIHQWPATLVQPVGSPLSLECTVEGTSNPNLYWYRQAAGRGLQLLFYSVGIGQISSEVPQNLSASRPQDRQFILSSKKLLLSDSGFYLCAGRGAGYGYTFGSGTRLTVV.